This T cell receptor (beta chain) was found in a study of blood T cell repertoires in COVID-19. About the study: Material from acute and convalescent COVID-19 was sourced from the United States, Italy and Spain.

The germline V and J ends were trimmed by 2 bases and 7 bases, with 8 bases remaining between them. Germline-derived CDR1 and CDR2 are LNHDA and SQIVND (reference sequence). This CDR3 has 13 amino acids. In terms of age and location, participants ranged from roughly 18 to 90 years and lived in approximately 24 US areas. Original data processing: For nucleated cells, counts were estimated from reference gene primer amplification. Sequencing was performed with immunoSEQ multiplex PCR; in TCRdb, only in-frame clones are kept and a portion is missing. The D gene and trimming were derived from the DNA, and the V and J assignments and clone size from that table. The repertoire has a few hundred thousand clones, approximately 85% of them found once; the top ten carry approximately 4%.

The sequence was obtained from a woman aged 25 to 39 who had recovered from COVID-19. What was sequenced was PBMCs or T cells enriched from blood (not recorded which). The chain uses TRBV19 and TRBJ2-2; no reliable D call. CDR3 loop: CASSIRPGGELFF. The CDR3 DNA sequence: TGTGCCAGTAGTATAAGGCCGGGCGGGGAGCTGTTTTTT. Full variable domain (remainder filled in from reference TRBV19 and TRBJ2-2): DGGITQSPKYLFRKEGQNVTLSCEQNLNHDAMYWYRQDPGQGLRLIYYSQIVNDFQKGDIAEGYSVSREKKESFPLTVTSAQKNPTAFYLCASSIRPGGELFFGEGSRLTVL.